This TCR beta chain was sequenced for a study of Graves' ophthalmopathy and Graves' hyperthyroidism. Study summary: At the time of initial diagnosis and before any treatment, peripheral blood was collected.

In this cohort, patients with other autoimmune diseases, uncontrolled infections, pregnancy or lactation were excluded. A volume of 8.5 to 10 ml of fresh peripheral blood supplied the PBMCs. Per germline, CDR1 LNHNV and CDR2 YYDKDF (reference sequence). CDR3 length equals 15 residues. At least ten counts were recorded for this clonotype. One end of the junction is discordant with germline, which a read error may explain. RNA transcripts were the template, and TCR beta CDR3 regions were amplified from them. Second-round multiplex PCR came after first-round RT-PCR with HTBI primers. TCRdb reanalysed the multiplex PCR reads using MiXCR and keeps one entry per CDR3 protein. The repertoire consists of some 210,000 distinct CDR3 sequences, with under 30% occurring once and the leading ten covering about 8.2%.

This receptor was taken from a man between 50 and 59 years old with Graves' ophthalmopathy. Sequenced sample: peripheral blood. The chain couples TRBV15 to TRBJ2-5, with TRBD2 as a possible D gene (5 bases). CDR3 sequence: CATSGEPSPQETQYF. The CDR3 DNA reads as TGTGCCACCAGCGGAGAACCTAGCCCCCAAGAGACCCAGTACTTC.